This entry lists 2 T cell receptor beta chains sequenced from one sample in a study of beta chain features in type 1 diabetes. Overall study findings and caveats: A moderate, significant TCRB CDR3 shortening appeared in type 1 diabetes across four CD4+ subsets.

For these TCRs, the target antigens are not known. Every isolated RNA sample was fully reverse transcribed, so sequencing captured expressed TCRB transcripts. The assay was immunoSEQ multiplex PCR, and TCRdb's table has in-frame clones only and misses some. The sample includes approximately 600,000 clones, roughly 12% seen only once; the top ten take more than 0.095%. Source material: naive CD4+ T cells from blood. The receptors come from a man between 25 and 39 years old with type 1 diabetes.

The chain uses TRBV12-5 and TRBJ1-1; TRBD1 aligns across 7 bases. The germline V gene encodes CDR1 LGHNT and CDR2 FRNRAP. J lost 0 bases, V lost 5 bases, and 3 bases had no gene match. CDR3 size: 14 residues. This CDR3 reads CASGGTGVNTEAFF. The CDR3 DNA is TGTGCTAGTGGTGGTACAGGGGTGAACACTGAAGCTTTCTTT.

This rearrangement joins TRBV29-1 to TRBJ2-3, with D possibly matching TRBD1 (6 bases). The CDR3 is made up of 13 amino acids. The germline gives CDR1 SQVTM, CDR2 ANQGSEA. The V end lost 5 bases, the J end lost 0 bases, and 9 bases lay between the germline ends. CDR3 region: CSVNTGSTDTQYF. Written as DNA, the CDR3 is TGCAGCGTTAATACAGGGAGCACAGATACGCAGTATTTT.